This T cell receptor (beta chain) is drawn from a study of cytomegalovirus exposure and HLA in healthy donors. Both 60 Vbeta primers and 13 Jbeta primers went into the PCR. This table comes from immunoSEQ multiplex PCR, and its TCRdb copy is limited to in-frame clones, with some not included. The repertoire holds some 160,000 clones, with 81% as singletons. The V and J ends lost 6 bases and 7 bases, in that order; junction bases with no gene match: 5. Germline V gene lookup returns CDR1 SNHLY and CDR2 FYNNEI. There are 13 residues in the CDR3. Sequenced input: PBMCs. The chain carries TRBV2 and TRBJ2-2; TRBD1 matches 7 bases. This TCR came from a man aged 50 to 59 in good health and CMV-seropositive. Written as DNA, the CDR3 is TGTGCCAGCAGCAACACAGGGGTCGGGGAGCTGTTTTTT. Protein product: CASSNTGVGELFF.